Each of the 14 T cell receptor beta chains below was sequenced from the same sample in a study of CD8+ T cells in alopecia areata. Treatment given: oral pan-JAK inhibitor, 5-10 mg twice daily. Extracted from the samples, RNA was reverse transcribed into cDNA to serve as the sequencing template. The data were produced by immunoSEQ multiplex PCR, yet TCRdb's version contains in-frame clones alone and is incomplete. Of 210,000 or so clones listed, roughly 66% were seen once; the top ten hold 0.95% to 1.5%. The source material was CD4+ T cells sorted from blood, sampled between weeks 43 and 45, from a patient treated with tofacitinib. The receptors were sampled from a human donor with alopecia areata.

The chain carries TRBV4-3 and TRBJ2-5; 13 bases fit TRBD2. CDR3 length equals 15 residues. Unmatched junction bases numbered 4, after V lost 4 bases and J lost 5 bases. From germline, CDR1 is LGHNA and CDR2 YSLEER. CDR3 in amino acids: CASSLGLAGVETQYF. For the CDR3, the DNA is TGCGCCAGCAGCCTAGGACTAGCGGGGGTGGAGACCCAGTACTTC.

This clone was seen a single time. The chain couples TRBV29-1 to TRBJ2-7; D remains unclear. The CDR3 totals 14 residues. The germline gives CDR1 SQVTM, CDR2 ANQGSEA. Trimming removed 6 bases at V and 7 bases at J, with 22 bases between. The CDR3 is CSVTWSQVRPEQYF. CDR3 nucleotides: TGCAGCGTCACCTGGTCCCAGGTACGCCCAGAGCAGTACTTC.

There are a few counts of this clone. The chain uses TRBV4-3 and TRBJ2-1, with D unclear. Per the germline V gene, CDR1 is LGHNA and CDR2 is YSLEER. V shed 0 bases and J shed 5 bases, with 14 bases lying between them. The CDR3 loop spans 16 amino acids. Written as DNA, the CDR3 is TGCGCCAGCAGCCAAGACAACAGTTTCCCTCACAATGAGCAGTTCTTC. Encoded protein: CASSQDNSFPHNEQFF.

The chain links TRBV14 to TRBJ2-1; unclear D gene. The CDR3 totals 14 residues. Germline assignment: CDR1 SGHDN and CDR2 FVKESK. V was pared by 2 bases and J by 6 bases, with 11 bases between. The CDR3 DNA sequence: TGTGCCAGCAGCCAATCTCTCAGGATCAATGAGCAGTTCTTC. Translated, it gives CASSQSLRINEQFF. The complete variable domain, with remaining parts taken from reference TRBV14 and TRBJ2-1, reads EAGVTQFPSHSVIEKGQTVTLRCDPISGHDNLYWYRRVMGKEIKFLLHFVKESKQDESGMPNNRFLAERTGGTYSTLKVQPAELEDSGVYFCASSQSLRINEQFFGPGTRLTVL.

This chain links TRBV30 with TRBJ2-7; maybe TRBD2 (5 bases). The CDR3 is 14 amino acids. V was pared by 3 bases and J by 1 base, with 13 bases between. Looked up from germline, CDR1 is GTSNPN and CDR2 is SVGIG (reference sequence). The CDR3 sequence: CAWSGVVRSYEQYF. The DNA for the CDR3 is TGTGCCTGGAGCGGGGTTGTACGGTCCTACGAGCAGTACTTC.

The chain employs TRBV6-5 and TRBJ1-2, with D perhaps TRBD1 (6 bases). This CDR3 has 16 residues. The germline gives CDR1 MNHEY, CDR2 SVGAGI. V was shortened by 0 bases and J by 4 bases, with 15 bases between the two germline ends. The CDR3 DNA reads TGTGCCAGCAGTTACTCCCAGGGGACACCGGCCTATGGCTACACCTTC. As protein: CASSYSQGTPAYGYTF.

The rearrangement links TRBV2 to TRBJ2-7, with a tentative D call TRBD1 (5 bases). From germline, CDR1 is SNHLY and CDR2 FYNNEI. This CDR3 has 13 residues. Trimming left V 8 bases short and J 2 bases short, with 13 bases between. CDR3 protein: CASHVQGTYEQYF. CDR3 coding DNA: TGTGCCAGCCATGTGCAGGGAACCTACGAGCAGTACTTC.

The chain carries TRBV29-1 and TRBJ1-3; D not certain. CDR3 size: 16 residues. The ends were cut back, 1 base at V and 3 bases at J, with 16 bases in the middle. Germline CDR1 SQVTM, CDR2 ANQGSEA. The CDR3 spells CSVEVVPERSGNTIYF. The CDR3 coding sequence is TGCAGCGTTGAAGTCGTTCCGGAACGCAGTGGAAACACCATATATTTT.

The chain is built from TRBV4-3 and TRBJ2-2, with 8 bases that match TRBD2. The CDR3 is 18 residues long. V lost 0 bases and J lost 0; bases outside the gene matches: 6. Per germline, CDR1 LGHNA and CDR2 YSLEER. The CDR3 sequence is CASSQDPGTSSNTGELFF. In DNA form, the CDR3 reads TGCGCCAGCAGCCAAGATCCGGGGACTAGTTCGAACACCGGGGAGCTGTTTTTT.

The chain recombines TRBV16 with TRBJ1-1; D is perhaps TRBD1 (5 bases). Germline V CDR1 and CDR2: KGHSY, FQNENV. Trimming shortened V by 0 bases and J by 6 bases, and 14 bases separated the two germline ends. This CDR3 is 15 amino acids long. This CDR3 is CASSQSYQGYAEAFF. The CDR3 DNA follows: TGTGCCAGCAGCCAATCGTACCAGGGTTACGCTGAAGCTTTCTTT.

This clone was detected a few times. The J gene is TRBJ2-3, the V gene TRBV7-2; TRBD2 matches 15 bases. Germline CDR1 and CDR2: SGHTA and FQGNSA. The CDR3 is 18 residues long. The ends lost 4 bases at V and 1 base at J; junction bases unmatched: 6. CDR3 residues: CASSSGLAGGQRTDTQYF. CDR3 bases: TGTGCCAGCAGCTCGGGACTAGCGGGGGGCCAACGCACAGATACGCAGTATTTT.

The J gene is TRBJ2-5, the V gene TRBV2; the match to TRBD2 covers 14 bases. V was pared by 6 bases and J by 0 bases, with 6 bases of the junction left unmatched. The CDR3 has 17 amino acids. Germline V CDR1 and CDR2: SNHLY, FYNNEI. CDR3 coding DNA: TGTGCCAGCAGGCCGGGACTAGCGGGGGTCCACCAAGAGACCCAGTACTTC. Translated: CASRPGLAGVHQETQYF.

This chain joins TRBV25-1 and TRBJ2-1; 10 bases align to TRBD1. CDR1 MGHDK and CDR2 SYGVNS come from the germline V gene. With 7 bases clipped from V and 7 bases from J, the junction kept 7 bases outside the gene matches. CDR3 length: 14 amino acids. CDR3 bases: TGTGCCAGCACCGGGACAGGGGTAGTGAATGAGCAGTTCTTC. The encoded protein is CASTGTGVVNEQFF.

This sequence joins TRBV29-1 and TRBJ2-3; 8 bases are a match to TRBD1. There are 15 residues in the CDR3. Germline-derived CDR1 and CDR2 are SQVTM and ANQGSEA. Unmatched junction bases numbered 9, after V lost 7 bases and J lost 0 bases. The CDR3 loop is CSAVDRGGSTDTQYF. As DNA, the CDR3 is TGCAGCGCAGTAGACAGGGGTGGTAGCACAGATACGCAGTATTTT.